This T cell receptor beta chain was documented in a study of blood T cells in healthy people across ages. Study-wide points: Older age coincided with a roughly linear decline in TCR beta diversity per million T cells. Changes seen in expanded clonotypes were possibly confounded by donor CMV status left unknown.

This clonotype was detected ten times or more. Antigen: not known. V lost 4 bases, J lost 0 bases, and 10 bases lay in between. CDR3 length: 15 amino acids. Per germline, CDR1 LGHNA and CDR2 YSLEER. Aged about 6 to 95, donors were systemically healthy Caucasians from Russia. Then a second PCR, running about 6 to 12 cycles, was carried out with a sample-barcoded 5' primer and a J-beta primer mix. Unique molecular identifiers of 12 random nucleotides labeled each cDNA. In TCRdb, the 5' RACE reads were re-called with MiXCR into one record per CDR3 protein. The table records hundreds of thousands of distinct CDR3 sequences, approximately 30% of them present only once.

The genes are TRBV4-3 and TRBJ2-1; D is ambiguous. Sequenced: blood. The origin of this receptor is a woman aged 80 or over in good health. DNA for the CDR3: TGCGCCAGCAGCCCGTCTTCCTTCTCCTACAATGAGCAGTTCTTC. Translating gives CASSPSSFSYNEQFF.